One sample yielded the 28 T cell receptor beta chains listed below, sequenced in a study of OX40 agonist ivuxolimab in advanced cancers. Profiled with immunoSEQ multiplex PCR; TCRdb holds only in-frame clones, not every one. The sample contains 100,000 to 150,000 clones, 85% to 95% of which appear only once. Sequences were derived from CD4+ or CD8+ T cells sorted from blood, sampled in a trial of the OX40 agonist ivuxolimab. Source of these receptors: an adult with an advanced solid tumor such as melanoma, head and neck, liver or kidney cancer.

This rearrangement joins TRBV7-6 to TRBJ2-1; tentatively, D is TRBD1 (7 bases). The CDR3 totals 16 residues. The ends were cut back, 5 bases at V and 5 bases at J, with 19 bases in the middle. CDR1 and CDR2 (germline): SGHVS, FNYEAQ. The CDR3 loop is CASSPLQGRRDNEQFF. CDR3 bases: TGTGCCAGCAGCCCCCTACAGGGGAGGAGGGACAATGAGCAGTTCTTC. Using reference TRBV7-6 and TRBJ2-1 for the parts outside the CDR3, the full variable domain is GAGVSQSPRYKVTKRGQDVALRCDPISGHVSLYWYRQALGQGPEFLTYFNYEAQQDKSGLPNDRFSAERPEGSISTLTIQRTEQRDSAMYRCASSPLQGRRDNEQFFGPGTRLTVL.

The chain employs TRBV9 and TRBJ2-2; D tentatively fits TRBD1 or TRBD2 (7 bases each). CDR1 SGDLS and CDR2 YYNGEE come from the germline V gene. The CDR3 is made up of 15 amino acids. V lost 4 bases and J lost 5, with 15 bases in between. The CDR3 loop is CASSPRQGGTGELFF. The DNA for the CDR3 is TGTGCCAGCAGCCCCCGACAGGGAGGGACCGGGGAGCTGTTTTTT.

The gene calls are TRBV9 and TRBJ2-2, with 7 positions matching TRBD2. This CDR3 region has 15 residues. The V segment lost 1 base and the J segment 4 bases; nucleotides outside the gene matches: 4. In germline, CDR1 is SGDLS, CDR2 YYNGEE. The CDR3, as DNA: TGTGCCAGCAGCGTATGGCGGGAGACCACCGGGGAGCTGTTTTTT. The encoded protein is CASSVWRETTGELFF.

The CDR3 protein is CASSYSVTFPYGYTF. Written as DNA, the CDR3 is TGTGCCAGCAGTTACTCCGTCACCTTCCCCTATGGCTACACCTTC. The chain combines TRBV6-5 with TRBJ1-2, with no clear D. With 0 bases removed from V and 4 bases from J, the gap between germline ends came to 12 bases. From germline, CDR1 is MNHEY and CDR2 SVGAGI. The CDR3 extends over 15 amino acids.

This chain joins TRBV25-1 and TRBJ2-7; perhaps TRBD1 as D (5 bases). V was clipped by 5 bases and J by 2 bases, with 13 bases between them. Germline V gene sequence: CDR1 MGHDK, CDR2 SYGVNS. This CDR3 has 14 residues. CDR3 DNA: TGTGCCAGCAGTCCCCGCCAGGGCCCCTACGAGCAGTACTTC. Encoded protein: CASSPRQGPYEQYF.

The CDR3 DNA reads as TGTGCCAGCAGCGTTAGGGGGGTCCAAGAGACCCAGTACTTC. As protein: CASSVRGVQETQYF. V is TRBV9 and J is TRBJ2-5; D is tentatively TRBD1 or TRBD2 (6 bases each). V shed 2 bases and J shed 1 base, with 9 bases lying between them. Germline CDR1 is SGDLS and CDR2 is YYNGEE. This CDR3 has 14 residues. Filled out from reference TRBV9 and TRBJ2-5, the complete variable domain reads DSGVTQTPKHLITATGQRVTLRCSPRSGDLSVYWYQQSLDQGLQFLIQYYNGEERAKGNILERFSAQQFPDLHSELNLSSLELGDSALYFCASSVRGVQETQYFGPGTRLLVL.

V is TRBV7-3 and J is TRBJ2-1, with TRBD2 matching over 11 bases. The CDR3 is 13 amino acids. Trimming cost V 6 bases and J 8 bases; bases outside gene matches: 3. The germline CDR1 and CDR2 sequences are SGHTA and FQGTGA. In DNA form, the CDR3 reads TGTGCCAGCAGTAGCGGGAGGGCCTATGAGCAGTTCTTC. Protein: CASSSGRAYEQFF.

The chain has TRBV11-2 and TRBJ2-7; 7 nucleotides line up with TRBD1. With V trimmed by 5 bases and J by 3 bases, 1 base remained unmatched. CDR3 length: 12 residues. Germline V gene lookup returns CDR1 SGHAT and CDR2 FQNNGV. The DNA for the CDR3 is TGTGCCAGCAGCCGACAGGGCTACGAGCAGTACTTC. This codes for CASSRQGYEQYF. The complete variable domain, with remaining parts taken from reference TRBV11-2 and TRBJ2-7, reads EAGVAQSPRYKIIEKRQSVAFWCNPISGHATLYWYQQILGQGPKLLIQFQNNGVVDDSQLPKDRFSAERLKGVDSTLKIQPAKLEDSAVYLCASSRQGYEQYFGPGTRLTVT.

CDR3 sequence: CASSSQGTTEAFF. CDR3 in DNA: TGTGCCAGCAGTTCCCAGGGGACCACTGAAGCTTTCTTT. This rearrangement joins TRBV28 to TRBJ1-1; perhaps TRBD1 as D (6 bases). Germline loops: CDR1 MDHEN, CDR2 SYDVKM. The CDR3 loop spans 13 amino acids. Trimming took off 4 bases at V and 4 bases at J, with 10 bases between the two ends.

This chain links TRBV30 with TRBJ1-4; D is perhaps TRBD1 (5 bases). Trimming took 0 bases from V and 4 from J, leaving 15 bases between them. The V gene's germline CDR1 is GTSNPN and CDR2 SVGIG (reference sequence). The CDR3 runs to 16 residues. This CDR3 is CAWSVPGTGINEKLFF. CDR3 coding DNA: TGTGCCTGGAGTGTACCCGGGACTGGGATTAATGAAAAACTGTTTTTT.

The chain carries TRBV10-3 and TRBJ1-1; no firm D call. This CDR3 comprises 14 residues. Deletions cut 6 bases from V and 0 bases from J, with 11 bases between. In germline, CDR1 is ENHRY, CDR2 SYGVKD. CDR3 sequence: CAIREQILNTEAFF. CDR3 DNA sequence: TGTGCCATCAGAGAACAGATCCTGAACACTGAAGCTTTCTTT.

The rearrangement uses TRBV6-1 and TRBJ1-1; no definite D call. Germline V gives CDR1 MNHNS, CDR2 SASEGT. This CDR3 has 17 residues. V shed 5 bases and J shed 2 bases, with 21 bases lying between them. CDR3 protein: CASSQDGRRLGNTEAFF. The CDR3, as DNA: TGTGCCAGCAGTCAAGACGGACGACGCCTAGGAAACACTGAAGCTTTCTTT.

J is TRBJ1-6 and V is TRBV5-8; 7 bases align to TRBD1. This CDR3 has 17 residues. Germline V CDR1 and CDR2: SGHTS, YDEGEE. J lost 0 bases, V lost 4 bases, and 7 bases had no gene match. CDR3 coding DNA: TGTGCCAGCAGCAAAGACAGGGCAAGCTCCTATAATTCACCCCTCCACTTT. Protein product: CASSKDRASSYNSPLHF. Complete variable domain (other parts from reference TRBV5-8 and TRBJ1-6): EAGVTQSPTHLIKTRGQQATLRCSPISGHTSVYWYQQALGLGLQFLLWYDEGEERNRGNFPPRFSGRQFPNYSSELNVNALELEDSALYLCASSKDRASSYNSPLHFGNGTRLTVT.

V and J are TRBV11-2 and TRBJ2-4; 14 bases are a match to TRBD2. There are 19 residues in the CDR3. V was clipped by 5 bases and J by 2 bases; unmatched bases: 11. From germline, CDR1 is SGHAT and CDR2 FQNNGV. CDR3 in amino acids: CASSPRLAGGPFSKNIQYF. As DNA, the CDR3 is TGTGCCAGCAGCCCACGACTAGCGGGAGGGCCTTTCTCCAAAAACATTCAGTACTTC.

The CDR3, as DNA: TGTGCCAGCAGCGTGGGAGCTGAGCTAAAAGAGACCCAGTACTTC. Encoded protein: CASSVGAELKETQYF. This sequence joins TRBV9 and TRBJ2-5; D is perhaps TRBD2 (5 bases). There are 15 residues in the CDR3. V was trimmed by 2 bases and J by 3 bases, leaving 14 bases between them. Germline CDR1 reads SGDLS; CDR2 reads YYNGEE.

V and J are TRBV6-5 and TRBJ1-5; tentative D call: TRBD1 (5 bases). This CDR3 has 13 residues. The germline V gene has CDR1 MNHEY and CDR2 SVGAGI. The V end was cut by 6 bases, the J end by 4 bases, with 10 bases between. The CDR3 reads CASSQGRNQPQHF. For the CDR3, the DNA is TGTGCCAGCAGCCAGGGAAGAAATCAGCCCCAGCATTTT.

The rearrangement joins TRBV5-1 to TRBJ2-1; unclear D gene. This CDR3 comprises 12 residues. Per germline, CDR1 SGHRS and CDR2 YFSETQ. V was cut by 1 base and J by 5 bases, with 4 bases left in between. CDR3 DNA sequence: TGCGCCAGCAGCTTGTGGGACAATGAGCAGTTCTTC. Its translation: CASSLWDNEQFF.

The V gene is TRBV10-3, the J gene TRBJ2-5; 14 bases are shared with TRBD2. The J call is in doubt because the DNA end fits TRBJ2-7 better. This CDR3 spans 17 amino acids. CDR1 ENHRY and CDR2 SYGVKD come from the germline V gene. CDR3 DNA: TGTGCCATCAGTGAGTCTTGGACTAGCGGGAGGTTCTACGAGCAGTACTTC. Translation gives CAISESWTSGRFYEQYF.

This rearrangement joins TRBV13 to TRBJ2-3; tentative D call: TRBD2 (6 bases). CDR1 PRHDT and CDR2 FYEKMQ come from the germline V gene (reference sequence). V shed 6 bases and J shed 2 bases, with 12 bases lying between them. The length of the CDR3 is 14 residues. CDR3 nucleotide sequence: TGTGCCAGCAGTTTGCGGGAAGACACAGATACGCAGTATTTT. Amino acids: CASSLREDTDTQYF.

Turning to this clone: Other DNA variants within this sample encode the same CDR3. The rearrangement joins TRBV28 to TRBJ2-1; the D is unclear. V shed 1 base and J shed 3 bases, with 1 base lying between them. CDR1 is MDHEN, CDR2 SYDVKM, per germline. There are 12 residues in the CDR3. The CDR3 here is CASSLYYNEQFF. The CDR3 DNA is TGTGCCAGCAGTTTATACTACAATGAGCAGTTCTTC.

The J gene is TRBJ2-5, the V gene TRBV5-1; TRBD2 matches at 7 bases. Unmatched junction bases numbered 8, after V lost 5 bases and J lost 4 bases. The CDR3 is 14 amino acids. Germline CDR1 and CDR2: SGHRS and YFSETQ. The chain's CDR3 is CASSEAGEGETQYF. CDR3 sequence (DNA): TGCGCCAGCAGTGAGGCGGGAGAGGGAGAGACCCAGTACTTC.

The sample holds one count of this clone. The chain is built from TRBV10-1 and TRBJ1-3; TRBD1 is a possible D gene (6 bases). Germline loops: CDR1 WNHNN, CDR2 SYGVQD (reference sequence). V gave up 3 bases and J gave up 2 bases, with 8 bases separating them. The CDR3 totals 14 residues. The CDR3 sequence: CASSDRGTGNTIYF. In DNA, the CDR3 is TGCGCCAGCAGTGATAGGGGGACTGGAAACACCATATATTTT.

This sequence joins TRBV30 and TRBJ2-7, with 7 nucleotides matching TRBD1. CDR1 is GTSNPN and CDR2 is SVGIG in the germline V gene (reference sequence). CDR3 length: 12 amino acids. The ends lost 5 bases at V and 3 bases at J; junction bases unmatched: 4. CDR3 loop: CAWGWDSYEQYF. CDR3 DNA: TGTGCCTGGGGGTGGGACAGCTACGAGCAGTACTTC.

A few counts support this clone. CDR3 region: CASSSDFHGYTF. The CDR3 DNA sequence: TGTGCCAGCAGCTCGGACTTCCATGGCTACACCTTC. The V call is TRBV7-9, the J call TRBJ1-2; D remains unclear. Germline assignment: CDR1 SEHNR and CDR2 FQNEAQ (reference sequence). V was pared by 4 bases and J by 6 bases, with 9 bases between. The CDR3 has 12 residues.

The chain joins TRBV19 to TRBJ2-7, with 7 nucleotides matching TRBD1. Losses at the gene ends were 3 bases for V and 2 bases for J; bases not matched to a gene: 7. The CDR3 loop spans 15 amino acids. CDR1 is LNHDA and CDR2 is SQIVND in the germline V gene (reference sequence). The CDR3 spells CASSIPGQKPYEQYF. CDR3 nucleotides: TGTGCCAGTAGTATCCCGGGACAGAAACCCTACGAGCAGTACTTC.

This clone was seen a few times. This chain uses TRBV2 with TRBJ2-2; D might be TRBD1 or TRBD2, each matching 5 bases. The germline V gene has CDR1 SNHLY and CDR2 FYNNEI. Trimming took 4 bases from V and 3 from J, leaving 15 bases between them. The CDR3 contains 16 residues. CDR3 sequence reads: CASSARGVGYTGELFF. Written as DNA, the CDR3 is TGTGCCAGCAGTGCTAGGGGAGTGGGATACACCGGGGAGCTGTTTTTT. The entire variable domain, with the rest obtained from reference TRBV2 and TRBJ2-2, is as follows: EPEVTQTPSHQVTQMGQEVILRCVPISNHLYFYWYRQILGQKVEFLVSFYNNEISEKSEIFDDQFSVERPDGSNFTLKIRSTKLEDSAMYFCASSARGVGYTGELFFGEGSRLTVL.

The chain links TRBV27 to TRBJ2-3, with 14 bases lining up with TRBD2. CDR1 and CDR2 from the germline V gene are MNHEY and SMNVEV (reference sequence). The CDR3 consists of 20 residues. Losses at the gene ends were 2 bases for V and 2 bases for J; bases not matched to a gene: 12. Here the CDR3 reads CASSLKGLAGGRGNTDTQYF. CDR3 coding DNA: TGTGCCAGCAGTTTAAAAGGACTAGCGGGAGGAAGGGGGAACACAGATACGCAGTATTTT.

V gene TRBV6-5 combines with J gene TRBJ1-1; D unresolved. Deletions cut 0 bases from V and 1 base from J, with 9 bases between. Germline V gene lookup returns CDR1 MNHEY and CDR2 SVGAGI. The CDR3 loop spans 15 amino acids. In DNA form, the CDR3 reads TGTGCCAGCAGTTACTCACCACAGAAGAACACTGAAGCTTTCTTT. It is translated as CASSYSPQKNTEAFF.